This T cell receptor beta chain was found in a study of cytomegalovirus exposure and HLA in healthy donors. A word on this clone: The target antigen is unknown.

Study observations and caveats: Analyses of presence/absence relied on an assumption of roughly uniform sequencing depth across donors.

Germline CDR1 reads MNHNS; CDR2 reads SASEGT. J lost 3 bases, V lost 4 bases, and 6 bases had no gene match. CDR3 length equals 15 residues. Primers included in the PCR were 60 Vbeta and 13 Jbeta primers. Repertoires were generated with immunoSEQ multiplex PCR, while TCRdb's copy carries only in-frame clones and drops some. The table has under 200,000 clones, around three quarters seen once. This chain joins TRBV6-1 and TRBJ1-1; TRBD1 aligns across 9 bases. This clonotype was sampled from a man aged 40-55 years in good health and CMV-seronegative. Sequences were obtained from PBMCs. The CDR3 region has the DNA TGTGCCAGCAGTGGACAGGGGGTTTTCGACACTGAAGCTTTCTTT. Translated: CASSGQGVFDTEAFF.